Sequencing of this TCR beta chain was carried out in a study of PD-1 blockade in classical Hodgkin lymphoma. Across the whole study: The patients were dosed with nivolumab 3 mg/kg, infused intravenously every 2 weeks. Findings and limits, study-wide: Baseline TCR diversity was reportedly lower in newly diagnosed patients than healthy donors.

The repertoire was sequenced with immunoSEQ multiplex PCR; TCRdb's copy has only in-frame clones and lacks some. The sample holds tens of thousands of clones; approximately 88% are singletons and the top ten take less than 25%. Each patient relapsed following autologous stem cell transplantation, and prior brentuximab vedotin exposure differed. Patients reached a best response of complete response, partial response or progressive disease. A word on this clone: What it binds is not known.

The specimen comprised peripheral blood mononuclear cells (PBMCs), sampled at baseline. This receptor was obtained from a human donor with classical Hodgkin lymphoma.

The CDR3 nucleotides are TGTGCCAGCAGCCCCCGCTGGAATGAAAAACTGTTTTTT. Translated, it gives CASSPRWNEKLFF. This chain connects TRBV14 to TRBJ1-4; D is ambiguous. Trimming left V 4 bases short and J 5 bases short, with 8 bases between. CDR3 length: 13 amino acids. Germline loops: CDR1 SGHDN, CDR2 FVKESK.